These T cell receptor beta chains were read from a single sample in a study of T cells in Graves' hyperthyroidism and ophthalmopathy. MiXCR, run by TCRdb on the multiplex PCR reads, gives a single entry per CDR3 protein. The sample holds about 350,000 distinct CDR3 sequences, around 13% seen once. Sequencing was carried out using blood. Receptors originate from a woman in her twenties or thirties with Graves' hyperthyroidism. CDR3s include the opening cysteine and the closing phenylalanine or tryptophan. The D gene is left open where the match is weak. Clone size is not always given. Where it is, it says once, few, many or a class for expanded clones.

j_call | clone_size | v_call | d_call | cdr3_aa | cdr3_nt
TRBJ2-3 | many | TRBV27 | TRBD2 | CASSPIGLAGEPDTQYF | TGTGCCAGCAGTCCCATAGGACTAGCGGGAGAGCCAGATACGCAGTATTTT
TRBJ1-2 | many | TRBV2 | - | CASSEAGYHGYTF | TGTGCCAGCAGTGAAGCAGGGTATCATGGCTACACCTTC
TRBJ2-1 | - | TRBV7-9 | - | CASTPEGGDNEQFF | TGTGCCAGCACCCCGGAGGGGGGGGACAATGAGCAGTTCTTC
TRBJ1-4 | few | TRBV5-1 | - | CASSLTGQGLNEKLFF | TGCGCCAGCAGCTTAACAGGGCAGGGGCTAAATGAAAAACTGTTTTTT
TRBJ2-6 | - | TRBV5-8 | TRBD1 | CASSKRTGGFSGANVLTF | TGTGCCAGCAGTAAAAGGACAGGGGGGTTCTCTGGGGCCAACGTCCTGACTTTC
TRBJ2-5 | - | TRBV3-1 | - | CASSQERRYQETQYF | TGTGCCAGCAGCCAAGAGCGCCGGTACCAAGAGACCCAGTACTTC
TRBJ1-4 | - | TRBV20-1 | TRBD1 | CSAIRDRGREKLFF | TGCAGTGCAATAAGGGACAGGGGGCGTGAAAAACTGTTTTTT
TRBJ2-7 | - | TRBV3-1 | TRBD1 | CASSHRGQYEQYF | TGTGCCAGCAGCCACAGGGGGCAATACGAGCAGTACTTC
TRBJ2-3 | many | TRBV28 | - | CASGRAGSADTQYF | TGTGCCAGCGGGCGGGCGGGATCGGCAGATACGCAGTATTTT
TRBJ2-1 | many | TRBV11-2 | TRBD1 | CASSLETGANEQFF | TGTGCCAGCAGCTTGGAAACAGGGGCTAATGAGCAGTTCTTC
TRBJ2-5 | many | TRBV30 | - | CAWSVRGARLSTQYF | TGTGCCTGGAGTGTACGTGGGGCCCGGCTGTCGACCCAGTACTTC
TRBJ2-1 | - | TRBV20-1 | TRBD2 | CSAAPNLAGCNEQFF | TGCAGTGCTGCGCCAAATCTAGCGGGGTGCAATGAGCAGTTCTTC
TRBJ2-5 | - | TRBV6-2/TRBV6-3 | TRBD1 | CASSYRDRGETQYF | TGTGCCAGCAGTTACCGGGACAGGGGAGAGACCCAGTACTTC
TRBJ2-7 | - | TRBV6-5 | TRBD1 | CASSYAVPGQGVGEQYF | TGTGCCAGCAGTTACGCGGTACCGGGACAGGGGGTTGGGGAGCAGTACTTC
TRBJ1-5 | - | TRBV6-1 | - | CASSEIWGGQPQHF | TGTGCCAGCAGTGAGATTTGGGGAGGGCAGCCCCAGCATTTT
TRBJ2-3 | many | TRBV6-1 | - | CASSISQGKQYF | TGTGCCAGCAGTATTAGTCAAGGGAAGCAGTATTTT
TRBJ2-1 | many | TRBV12-3/TRBV12-4 | TRBD2 | CASTPGGYNEQFF | TGTGCCAGCACCCCGGGAGGATACAATGAGCAGTTCTTC
TRBJ1-5 | many | TRBV10-3 | - | CAIREEGQPQHF | TGTGCCATCAGGGAGGAGGGACAGCCCCAGCATTTT
TRBJ2-1 | - | TRBV5-8 | - | CASSSRTRPTYNEQFF | TGTGCCAGCAGCTCTCGGACTCGCCCGACCTACAATGAGCAGTTCTTC
TRBJ1-2 | - | TRBV3-1 | - | CASSQGWGDYGYTF | TGTGCCAGCAGCCAAGGGTGGGGTGACTATGGCTACACCTTC
TRBJ2-5 | many | TRBV20-1 | TRBD2 | CSGTSGLAGEETQYF | TGCAGTGGAACCTCGGGACTAGCGGGAGAAGAGACCCAGTACTTC
TRBJ2-7 | few | TRBV25-1 | - | CASSRMNEQYF | TGTGCCAGCAGTAGGATGAACGAGCAGTACTTC
TRBJ2-1 | many | TRBV15 | - | CATSRDKAGRGYNEQFF | TGTGCCACCAGCAGAGATAAAGCGGGCAGAGGGTACAATGAGCAGTTCTTC